Below, 11 T cell receptor beta chains from the same sample are listed, as sequenced in a study of blood T cell repertoires in COVID-19. The method was immunoSEQ multiplex PCR; TCRdb's version includes in-frame clones alone and lacks a portion of them. Here the sample spans 150,000 to 170,000 clones, roughly four fifths being singletons. Sequencing was done on a sample of PBMCs or T cells enriched from blood (not recorded which). The receptors were gathered from a man aged 50 to 59 who had recovered from COVID-19.

This clone was observed a single time. The chain uses TRBV2 and TRBJ2-2; D is uncertain. Germline V gives CDR1 SNHLY, CDR2 FYNNEI. The CDR3 is made up of 14 amino acids. Trimming took 5 bases from V and 0 from J, leaving 7 bases between them. DNA for the CDR3: TGTGCCAGCAGTATGCGAGCGAACACCGGGGAGCTGTTTTTT. It codes for CASSMRANTGELFF.

This rearrangement joins TRBV6-4 to TRBJ1-6; 11 bases are a match to TRBD1. V gave up 6 bases and J gave up 10 bases; unmatched junction bases: 5. This CDR3 has 14 amino acids. The germline gives CDR1 MRHNA, CDR2 SNTAGT. The CDR3 sequence: CASSRDRGESPLHF. CDR3 nucleotides: TGTGCCAGCAGCAGGGACAGGGGGGAATCACCCCTCCACTTT.

The chain combines TRBV5-8 with TRBJ2-6; 10 positions agree with TRBD2. CDR1 and CDR2 from the germline V gene are SGHTS and YDEGEE. V was pared by 3 bases and J by 4 bases, with 4 bases of the junction left unmatched. This CDR3 is 16 amino acids long. CDR3 in amino acids: CASSSGLAIGANVLTF. For the CDR3, the DNA is TGTGCCAGCAGCTCGGGACTAGCGATCGGGGCCAACGTCCTGACTTTC. Full variable domain (rest looked up from reference TRBV5-8 and TRBJ2-6): EAGVTQSPTHLIKTRGQQATLRCSPISGHTSVYWYQQALGLGLQFLLWYDEGEERNRGNFPPRFSGRQFPNYSSELNVNALELEDSALYLCASSSGLAIGANVLTFGAGSRLTVL.

This clone was observed a single time. The chain couples TRBV6-5 to TRBJ1-1; maybe TRBD1 (6 bases). V gave up 6 bases and J gave up 1 base, with 12 bases separating them. CDR1 and CDR2 (germline): MNHEY, SVGAGI. This CDR3 has 14 residues. CDR3 sequence reads: CASSNKQGNTEAFF. CDR3 sequence (DNA): TGTGCCAGCAGCAATAAACAGGGGAACACTGAAGCTTTCTTT.

This sequence joins TRBV4-3 and TRBJ2-2, with 7 positions matching TRBD2. Germline values: CDR1 LGHNA, CDR2 YSLEER. This CDR3 has 14 residues. V dropped 0 bases and J dropped 14; count of bases not matched to a gene: 9. CDR3 protein: CASSQEPREGRLFF. The CDR3 DNA sequence: TGCGCCAGCAGCCAAGAACCCAGGGAGGGGAGACTGTTTTTT.

The chain links TRBV3-1 (or the pseudogene TRBV3-2) to TRBJ1-5; perhaps TRBD1 as D (5 bases). V dropped 5 bases and J dropped 1 base, with 9 bases sitting between them. The germline CDR1 and CDR2 sequences are LGHDT and YNNKEL (reference sequence). This CDR3 has 14 residues. For the CDR3, the DNA is TGTGCCAGCAGCTTGACAGTCAGCAATCAGCCCCAGCATTTT. Translated: CASSLTVSNQPQHF.

The chain carries TRBV7-2 and TRBJ1-1; TRBD1 aligns across 9 bases. From germline, CDR1 is SGHTA and CDR2 FQGNSA. Unmatched junction bases numbered 2, after V lost 3 bases and J lost 0 bases. The CDR3 is 15 residues long. CDR3 nucleotide sequence: TGTGCCAGCAGCTTCGGGACAGGGATGAACACTGAAGCTTTCTTT. This sequence encodes CASSFGTGMNTEAFF.

The chain employs TRBV15 and TRBJ1-1; 9 bases align to TRBD1. Germline loops: CDR1 LNHNV, CDR2 YYDKDF (reference sequence). The CDR3 covers 14 residues. V trimming: 0 bases; J trimming: 10 bases; junction bases outside the gene matches: 6. The CDR3 nucleotides read TGTGCCACCAGCAGAGAACAGGGGGCCAGGCCAGCTTTCTTT. This gives the protein CATSREQGARPAFF.

The rearrangement joins TRBV18 to TRBJ1-6; 9 bases are shared with TRBD1. The CDR3 has 14 residues. CDR1 and CDR2 from the germline V gene are KGHSH and LQKENI. V gave up 4 bases and J gave up 10 bases; unmatched junction bases: 5. CDR3 bases: TGTGCCAGCTCACAGGACAGGGGTAGGTCACCCCTCCACTTT. This codes for CASSQDRGRSPLHF.

This clone has a handful of counts. The same CDR3 can be traced to other DNA sequences in this sample. The rearrangement joins TRBV5-1 to TRBJ2-3; a possible D gene is TRBD2 (6 bases). Germline-derived CDR1 and CDR2 are SGHRS and YFSETQ. The CDR3 consists of 13 residues. Trimming took off 6 bases at V and 1 base at J, with 9 bases between the two ends. The DNA for the CDR3 is TGCGCCAGCAAGACGGGGGGCACAGATACGCAGTATTTT. Protein: CASKTGGTDTQYF.

The chain couples TRBV12-3 or TRBV12-4 to TRBJ2-1; no clear D. The CDR3 is made up of 13 amino acids. Trimming pared 5 bases from V and 8 bases from J, leaving 13 bases between. The CDR3 DNA reads as TGTGCCAGCAGTGTTCCCTCTCGCGATGAGCAGTTCTTC. This sequence encodes CASSVPSRDEQFF.